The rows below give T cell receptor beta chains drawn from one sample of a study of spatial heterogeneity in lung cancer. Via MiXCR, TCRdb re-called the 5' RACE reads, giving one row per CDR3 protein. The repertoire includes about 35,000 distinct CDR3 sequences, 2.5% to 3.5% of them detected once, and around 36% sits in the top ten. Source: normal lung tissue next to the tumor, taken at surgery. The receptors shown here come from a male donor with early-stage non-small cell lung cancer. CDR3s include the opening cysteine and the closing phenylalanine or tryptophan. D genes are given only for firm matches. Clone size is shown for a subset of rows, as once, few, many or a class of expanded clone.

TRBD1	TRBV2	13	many	CARGTGDQETQYF
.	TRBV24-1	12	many	CATGGPSYEQYF
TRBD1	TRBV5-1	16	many	CASSLAGTVSTDTQYF
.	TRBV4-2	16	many	CASSLEAGHGFSEAFF
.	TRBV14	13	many	CASSQAGAVRQYF
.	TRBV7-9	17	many	CASILRDVGAGLTEAFF
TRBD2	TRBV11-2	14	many	CASSFQAGGETQYF
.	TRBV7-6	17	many	CASSFQVGSGTQETQYF
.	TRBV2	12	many	CAKEGNTTEAFF
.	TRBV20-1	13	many	CSARKGDTGELFF
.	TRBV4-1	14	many	CASSQISQDTEAFF
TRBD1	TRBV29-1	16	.	CSVGWSGGLAKNIQYF
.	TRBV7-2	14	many	CASSLRTETDTQYF
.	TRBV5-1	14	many	CASKTGGEVDTQYF
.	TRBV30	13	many	CAWSNGLGDTQYF
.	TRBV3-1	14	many	CASRRPPMYNEQFF
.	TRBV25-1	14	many	CASSEHSLGETQYF